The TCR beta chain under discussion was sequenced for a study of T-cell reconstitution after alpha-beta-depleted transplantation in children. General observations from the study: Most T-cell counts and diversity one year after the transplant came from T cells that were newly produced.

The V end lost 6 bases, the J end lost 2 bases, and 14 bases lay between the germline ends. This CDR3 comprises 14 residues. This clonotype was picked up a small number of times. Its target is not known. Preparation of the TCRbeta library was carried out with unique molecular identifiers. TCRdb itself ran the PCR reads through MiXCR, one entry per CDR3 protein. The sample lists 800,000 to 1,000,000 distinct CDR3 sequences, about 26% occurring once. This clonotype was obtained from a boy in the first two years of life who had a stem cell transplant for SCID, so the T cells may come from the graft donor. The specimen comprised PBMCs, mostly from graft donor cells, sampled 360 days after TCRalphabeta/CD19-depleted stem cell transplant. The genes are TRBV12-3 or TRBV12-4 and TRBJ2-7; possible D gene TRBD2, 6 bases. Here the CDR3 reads CASRFGSPPYEQYF. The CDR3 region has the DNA TGTGCCAGCAGGTTCGGGAGTCCTCCCTACGAGCAGTACTTC.